What follows are 17 T cell receptor beta chains derived from one specimen sequenced in a study of PD-1 blockade in classical Hodgkin lymphoma. Each patient experienced a relapse that followed autologous stem cell transplantation, and brentuximab vedotin exposure varied. Data came from immunoSEQ multiplex PCR; TCRdb stores just in-frame clones and leaves some out. The sample lists about 50,000 clones; more than 75% were seen once. The input for sequencing was peripheral blood mononuclear cells (PBMCs), taken before the second cycle of nivolumab. All receptors come from a human donor with classical Hodgkin lymphoma.

This clone occurred a few times. V is TRBV5-1 and J is TRBJ1-4; D not certain. The CDR3 extends over 14 amino acids. Germline V gives CDR1 SGHRS, CDR2 YFSETQ. The V end lost 0 bases, the J end lost 9 bases, and 12 bases lay between the germline ends. CDR3: CASSLEQDAKKLFF. The CDR3 nucleotides are TGCGCCAGCAGCTTGGAGCAGGACGCGAAAAAACTGTTTTTT.

The V gene is TRBV6-5, the J gene TRBJ1-2; tentative D call: TRBD1 (6 bases). Between the trimmed V and J ends, which lost 6 bases and 6 bases, there was a span of 14 bases. The CDR3 extends over 13 amino acids. Germline V gene sequence: CDR1 MNHEY, CDR2 SVGAGI. In DNA form, the CDR3 reads TGTGCCAGCAGCGAGCGGGGGCCTAATGGCTACACCTTC. This gives the protein CASSERGPNGYTF.

This chain links TRBV11-1 with TRBJ2-6, with 8 bases identical to TRBD1. The CDR3 is made up of 17 amino acids. CDR1 and CDR2 (germline): SGHAT, FQDESV (reference sequence). Trimming cost V 5 bases and J 0 bases; bases outside gene matches: 6. The CDR3 sequence is CASSIRQGPSGANVLTF. The CDR3 DNA is TGTGCCAGCAGCATCCGACAGGGGCCCTCTGGGGCCAACGTCCTGACTTTC.

CDR3 sequence reads: CASTYRGRDTEAFF. The CDR3 coding sequence is TGTGCCAGCACCTATCGGGGGCGCGACACTGAAGCTTTCTTT. The chain is built from TRBV6-5 and TRBJ1-1; a weak D match, TRBD1 (6 bases). The germline V gene encodes CDR1 MNHEY and CDR2 SVGAGI. The CDR3 length is 14 residues. V shed 7 bases and J shed 3 bases, with 15 bases lying between them.

This clone has a handful of counts. One junction end does not reproduce the germline sequence, and a read error may be involved. The sample carries other DNA sequences with the same CDR3. The V and J genes are TRBV7-9 and TRBJ2-3, with 8 nucleotides matching TRBD2. CDR1 and CDR2 from the germline V gene are SEHNR and FQNEAQ (reference sequence). The CDR3 has 13 residues. CDR3 DNA sequence: TGTGCCAGCAGCCTAGCGGGCGCAGATACGCAGTATTTT. The encoded protein is CASSLAGADTQYF.

The chain is built from TRBV21-1 and TRBJ1-2; no DNA check was done on the table's D call, TRBD1. TRBV21-1 constitutes a pseudogene. This CDR3 contains 18 residues. DNA for the CDR3: TGTGCCAGCAGCAAACCCCTCGCTCAGGGGTTCAAAGCAGGCGGCTACACCTTC. Translation gives CASSKPLAQGFKAGGYTF.

The chain couples TRBV5-1 to TRBJ1-6; 9 bases align to TRBD1. V was clipped by 3 bases and J by 8 bases; unmatched bases: 6. CDR3 length equals 15 residues. CDR1 is SGHRS and CDR2 is YFSETQ in the germline V gene. The DNA for the CDR3 is TGCGCCAGCAGCTACTCCGGGGACAGGGATTCACCCCTCCACTTT. Protein: CASSYSGDRDSPLHF. The whole variable domain, filled in from reference TRBV5-1 and TRBJ1-6, reads KAGVTQTPRYLIKTRGQQVTLSCSPISGHRSVSWYQQTPGQGLQFLFEYFSETQRNKGNFPGRFSGRQFSNSRSEMNVSTLELGDSALYLCASSYSGDRDSPLHFGNGTRLTVT.

CDR3 protein: CASSMTGSNTEAFF. The CDR3 nucleotides read TGCGCCAGCAGCATGACAGGGTCAAACACTGAAGCTTTCTTT. The V and J genes are TRBV5-1 and TRBJ1-1; 7 nucleotides align to TRBD1. V was clipped by 4 bases and J by 2 bases; unmatched bases: 5. This CDR3 comprises 14 residues. Germline V gene lookup returns CDR1 SGHRS and CDR2 YFSETQ.

The rearrangement uses TRBV6-5 and TRBJ2-6, with unresolved D. This CDR3 has 15 amino acids. Germline-derived CDR1 and CDR2 are MNHEY and SVGAGI. V lost 4 bases to trimming and J lost 2 bases, with 9 bases between them. The CDR3 is CASSLRLTGANVLTF. In DNA, the CDR3 is TGTGCCAGCAGTTTGAGGCTTACTGGGGCCAACGTCCTGACTTTC.

This sequence joins TRBV5-1 and TRBJ1-3; D remains unclear. CDR1 is SGHRS, CDR2 YFSETQ, per germline. The length of the CDR3 is 15 residues. Deletions cut 0 bases from V and 0 bases from J, with 7 bases between. The CDR3: CASSLGQISGNTIYF. CDR3 coding DNA: TGCGCCAGCAGCTTGGGTCAGATCTCTGGAAACACCATATATTTT.

This clone occurred a few times. The chain recombines TRBV27 with TRBJ1-2, with 9 nucleotides matching TRBD1. This CDR3 spans 10 amino acids. Germline V gene data show CDR1 as MNHEY and CDR2 as SMNVEV (reference sequence). The V segment lost 8 bases and the J segment 12 bases; nucleotides outside the gene matches: 4. CDR3 protein: CASPDRGNTF. For the CDR3, the DNA is TGTGCCAGCCCCGACAGGGGGAACACCTTC.

V usage is TRBV7-9 and J usage is TRBJ1-2; D call uncertain. Trimming removed 3 bases from V and 7 bases from J, with 12 bases in between. CDR1 is SEHNR, CDR2 FQNEAQ, per germline (reference sequence). The CDR3 contains 13 residues. CDR3 nucleotides: TGTGCCAGCAGCTTGGGGATCCGGGGTGGCTACACCTTC. Protein: CASSLGIRGGYTF.

This clone has a handful of counts. The rearrangement uses TRBV6-6 and TRBJ2-5, with 9 nucleotides matching TRBD2. The V segment lost 5 bases and the J segment 7 bases; nucleotides outside the gene matches: 5. CDR1 MNHNY and CDR2 SVGAGI come from the germline V gene (reference sequence). The CDR3 loop spans 13 amino acids. CDR3 sequence: CASSPSGAGTQYF. Here the CDR3 DNA reads TGTGCCAGCAGTCCTAGCGGGGCGGGGACCCAGTACTTC.

The chain has TRBV13 and TRBJ2-1; D unclear. Germline loops: CDR1 PRHDT, CDR2 FYEKMQ (reference sequence). The CDR3 length is 15 residues. V lost 3 bases, J lost 0 bases, and 9 bases lay in between. The CDR3 loop is CASSFRRVSYNEQFF. The CDR3 bases are TGTGCCAGCAGCTTTCGCCGGGTCTCCTACAATGAGCAGTTCTTC.

This chain joins TRBV5-1 and TRBJ2-6, with a tentative D call TRBD2 (6 bases). This CDR3 has 16 residues. The V gene's germline CDR1 is SGHRS and CDR2 YFSETQ. Trimming pared 0 bases from V and 0 bases from J, leaving 7 bases between. CDR3 sequence reads: CASSLAGGSGANVLTF. The CDR3 DNA reads TGCGCCAGCAGCTTGGCCGGGGGCTCTGGGGCCAACGTCCTGACTTTC. Combining the CDR3 with reference TRBV5-1 and TRBJ2-6 gives the whole variable domain KAGVTQTPRYLIKTRGQQVTLSCSPISGHRSVSWYQQTPGQGLQFLFEYFSETQRNKGNFPGRFSGRQFSNSRSEMNVSTLELGDSALYLCASSLAGGSGANVLTFGAGSRLTVL.

J is TRBJ1-5 and V is TRBV15; tentative D call: TRBD1 (6 bases). Looked up from germline, CDR1 is LNHNV and CDR2 is YYDKDF (reference sequence). There are 15 residues in the CDR3. Between the trimmed V and J ends, which lost 6 bases and 0 bases, there was a span of 12 bases. The CDR3 sequence is CATRTGGHSNQPQHF. CDR3 nucleotides: TGTGCCACCAGGACAGGAGGGCATAGCAATCAGCCCCAGCATTTT. The complete variable domain, with remaining parts taken from reference TRBV15 and TRBJ1-5, reads DAMVIQNPRYQVTQFGKPVTLSCSQTLNHNVMYWYQQKSSQAPKLLFHYYDKDFNNEADTPDNFQSRRPNTSFCFLDIRSPGLGDTAMYLCATRTGGHSNQPQHFGDGTRLSIL.

The chain joins TRBV6-6 to TRBJ2-1; D gene ambiguous. Germline V lookup: CDR1 MNHNY, CDR2 SVGAGI (reference sequence). Trimming took 2 bases from V and 6 from J, leaving 11 bases between them. The CDR3 runs 14 residues. The DNA of the CDR3 is TGTGCCAGCAGTTACCCCTCTTCAAGCAATGAGCAGTTCTTC. It specifies CASSYPSSSNEQFF.